This entry is about one T cell receptor beta chain. The record originates from a study of shared clonotypes between healthy human individuals. Replicate PCRs for sorted subsets used about 200 ng DNA; this equaled tens of thousands of T cell genomes. Clones were sequenced by immunoSEQ multiplex PCR, and TCRdb holds only the in-frame ones, with some missing. The table lists 150,000 to 200,000 clones, over 50% of them singletons, with about 9.4% in the top ten. The receptor's source is a man aged 25 to 40 in good health. Input material: memory CD4+ T cells sorted from blood. Subset specified: CD45RA-negative fraction.

The CDR3 reads CASSMGGKSDGYTF. The CDR3 bases are TGTGCCAGCAGCATGGGAGGCAAGTCAGATGGCTACACCTTC. The chain recombines TRBV7-9 with TRBJ1-2; D remains unclear. The germline V gene has CDR1 SEHNR and CDR2 FQNEAQ (reference sequence). V lost 5 bases to trimming and J lost 6 bases, with 16 bases between them. The CDR3 spans 14 residues.